Sequencing of this TCR beta chain was carried out in a study of blood T cell repertoires in COVID-19 (dated by TCRdb to 2018 to 2021). For context, the study as a whole: Collaborator samples came from the United States, Italy and Spain and covered acute and convalescent phases of COVID-19. Where available, HLA class I and class II types were taken from metadata supplied by the sample provider and were not determined by assay-based typing. The repertoires were released in a freely available public database intended as a resource for research on the immune response to SARS-CoV-2. The sample metadata nearly always contained a de-identified subject ID, COVID-19 status, age in years and sex. The material from the prospective study consisted of cDNA or gDNA derived from T cells, B-cell-depleted T cells, or PBMCs. Samples were obtained from the ongoing ImmuneRACE study (first 160 participants) and from 1,254 subjects provided by 6 global collaborators. The dataset comprised deeply sampled blood TCRbeta repertoires from subjects exposed to, actively infected with, or recovered from COVID-19. Paper-wide results and their limitations: The quantity of clinical and demographic metadata differed by source and by participant and was supplied without curation.

Whole blood was collected in K2EDTA tubes by collaborating institutions according to the institutions' own protocols. Collaborator samples were shipped for TCRbeta analysis as frozen whole blood, isolated PBMCs, or DNA extracted from either sample type. As encoded in the germline V gene, CDR1 is MDHEN while CDR2 is SYDVKM. The CDR3 has 17 amino acids, counting the end cysteine and phenylalanine. The sequence is cut down to CDR3 DNA, 51 bases in frame from base 1. V loses 5 bases of germline sequence and J loses 4 bases, and the interval between the two ends is 23 bases. As concerns this clone: Its target antigen remains unknown. No per-base quality is available; no much larger clone lies one base away.

TCRbeta CDR3 regions were amplified from genomic DNA by means of the immunoSEQ Assay, a bias-controlled multiplex PCR. Turning to the authors' computational methods: The number of nucleated cells in each sample was estimated by amplification of reference gene primers within the assay. To quantify the absolute abundance of each unique TCRbeta CDR3 rearrangement, sequence reads were collapsed and filtered. For each sample, productive Simpson clonality was calculated by taking the square root of Simpson's diversity index across productive rearrangements. TCRdb re-hosts the immuneACCESS table, in-frame sequences only. Its copies lack some clones; in the studies checked, an unresolved V gene accounts for under half of them, and the cause for the rest is not known. V, J and clone size are those of that table, while D and trimming were read from the DNA. This sample comprises 130,000 to 150,000 clones, around four fifths of them detected only once. The biggest ten clones account for roughly 2.9% of the sample.

This clonotype was obtained from a woman in her 40s with active or convalescent COVID-19. Recombination joined TRBV28 with TRBJ1-2; matching of 6 bases hints at TRBD1 as the D gene. The material sequenced was peripheral blood. The CDR3 protein: CASSPAARGPSSYGYTF. The DNA is TGTGCCAGCAGTCCGGCGGCCAGGGGACCCTCTTCCTATGGCTACACCTTC.